These 11 T cell receptor beta chains originate from one sample sequenced in a study of blood T cell repertoires in COVID-19. Some clones are missing from TCRdb's copy, which holds only in-frame ones; the method was immunoSEQ multiplex PCR. Found here are approximately 260,000 clones, 85% of them singletons; the top ten hold about 6.9%. The sequencing input was PBMCs or T cells enriched from blood (not recorded which). These TCRs come from a woman in her forties or fifties who had been exposed to COVID-19.

V usage is TRBV2 and J usage is TRBJ2-7, with D uncertain. Trimming removed 6 bases at V and 0 bases at J, with 15 bases between. The CDR3 length is 15 residues. Germline assignment: CDR1 SNHLY and CDR2 FYNNEI. The CDR3 spells CASRGYNNPSYEQYF. In nucleotides, the CDR3 is TGTGCCAGCAGGGGCTATAACAACCCCTCCTACGAGCAGTACTTC.

The rearrangement uses TRBV27 and TRBJ2-6; the D is unclear. CDR1 and CDR2 (germline): MNHEY, SMNVEV (reference sequence). This CDR3 is 14 amino acids long. Trimming took off 9 bases at V and 0 bases at J, with 9 bases between the two ends. The CDR3 DNA sequence: TGTGCCAGAAATGGGCACTCTGGGGCCAACGTCCTGACTTTC. As protein: CARNGHSGANVLTF.

This clone came up once. CDR3 coding DNA: TGTGCCAGCAGCCAAACGGCGGCGCACAATGAGCAGTTCTTC. Translation: CASSQTAAHNEQFF. The chain couples TRBV3-1 (or the pseudogene TRBV3-2) to TRBJ2-1; D remains unclear. V was shortened by 2 bases and J by 5 bases, with 10 bases between the two germline ends. The V gene's germline CDR1 is LGHDT and CDR2 YNNKEL (reference sequence). The CDR3 runs to 14 residues.

This clone was seen just once. The V call is TRBV7-9, the J call TRBJ2-7; D uncertain. The CDR3 is made up of 12 amino acids. Trimming shortened V by 6 bases and J by 2 bases, and 8 bases separated the two germline ends. The V gene's germline CDR1 is SEHNR and CDR2 FQNEAQ (reference sequence). The CDR3, as DNA: TGTGCCAGCAGGGGCAGAGCCTACGAGCAGTACTTC. Amino acid sequence: CASRGRAYEQYF.

The V call is TRBV10-2, the J call TRBJ1-6, with 8 bases identical to TRBD1. V gave up 0 bases and J gave up 0 bases; unmatched junction bases: 10. Germline V gene lookup returns CDR1 WSHSY and CDR2 SAAADI. The CDR3 runs to 20 residues. The CDR3 region has the DNA TGCGCCAGCAGTGAGTCGACCCCAGGGGGCCAGAGCTCCTATAATTCACCCCTCCACTTT. This sequence encodes CASSESTPGGQSSYNSPLHF.

The chain uses TRBV18 and TRBJ2-5; 7 bases line up with TRBD2. Germline V gene sequence: CDR1 KGHSH, CDR2 LQKENI. The CDR3 sequence is 15 residues long. Trimming cost V 1 base and J 2 bases; bases outside gene matches: 4. DNA for the CDR3: TGTGCCAGCTCACCACGGCGGGGGTCGCAAGAGACCCAGTACTTC. It yields the protein CASSPRRGSQETQYF.

This rearrangement joins TRBV6-6 to TRBJ2-1; 15 nucleotides line up with TRBD2. With 6 bases clipped from V and 9 bases from J, the junction kept 9 bases outside the gene matches. Germline CDR1 and CDR2: MNHNY and SVGAGI (reference sequence). There are 16 residues in the CDR3. CDR3 nucleotides: TGTGCCAGCAGCCGGACTAGCGGGGGGGCTCTCCCTGAGCAGTTCTTC. Protein sequence: CASSRTSGGALPEQFF.

The rearrangement links TRBV6-5 to TRBJ2-5, with a weak D call TRBD2 (7 bases). Trimming removed 0 bases from V and 4 bases from J, with 9 bases in between. Germline CDR1 and CDR2: MNHEY and SVGAGI. This CDR3 is 14 amino acids long. The CDR3 protein is CASSYSRGGETQYF. CDR3 DNA sequence: TGTGCCAGCAGTTACTCTAGGGGGGGAGAGACCCAGTACTTC.

The chain uses TRBV2 and TRBJ1-1; no firm D call. Trimming cost V 7 bases and J 1 base, with 7 bases left between them. Germline V gives CDR1 SNHLY, CDR2 FYNNEI. The CDR3 is made up of 12 amino acids. CDR3 sequence: CASKETNTEAFF. In DNA, the CDR3 is TGTGCCAGCAAGGAGACGAACACTGAAGCTTTCTTT.

The chain combines TRBV19 with TRBJ1-4; no definite D call. CDR3 size: 16 residues. Per germline, CDR1 LNHDA and CDR2 SQIVND (reference sequence). V was pared by 5 bases and J by 3 bases, with 16 bases between. The CDR3 sequence is CASSVNLRVSNEKLFF. CDR3 nucleotides: TGTGCCAGTAGTGTAAACCTCCGGGTTTCTAATGAAAAACTGTTTTTT.

V and J are TRBV4-1 and TRBJ1-3, with no clear D. The CDR3 sequence is 20 residues long. Trimming left V 4 bases short and J 3 bases short, with 28 bases between. Germline CDR1 is MGHRA and CDR2 is YSYEKL. The CDR3 sequence is CASSPMRGGRVSGIGNTIYF. CDR3 nucleotide sequence: TGCGCCAGCAGCCCAATGCGTGGTGGGAGGGTGTCGGGAATTGGAAACACCATATATTTT.